The source of this TCR beta chain is a study of read filtering for tumor transcriptome and immune sequencing. Study context: Among patients, some 17 were male and about 15 female, aged about 45 to 90 (mean about 69).

Germline V gene sequence: CDR1 SEHNR, CDR2 FQNEAQ (reference sequence). The V and J ends lost 8 bases and 0 bases respectively, with 5 bases between them. The CDR3 covers 13 residues. Molecular barcoded adaptors covering alpha/delta and beta/gamma chains were used on approximately 440 ng RNA. TCRdb reanalysed the reads using MiXCR and keeps one entry per CDR3 protein. The sample contains 100,000 to 150,000 distinct CDR3 sequences, approximately 12% of which appear only once. This clonotype was seen at least ten times. The specimen sequenced was a population of CD138-negative cells sorted from bone marrow. This clonotype was obtained from a donor aged 40 or older with multiple myeloma. The chain has TRBV7-9 and TRBJ2-6, with no clear D. The CDR3 spells CASPSSGANVLTF. The CDR3 nucleotides read TGTGCCAGCCCCTCCTCTGGGGCCAACGTCCTGACTTTC.